This T cell receptor (beta chain) comes out of a study of Graves' ophthalmopathy and Graves' hyperthyroidism. Germline V gives CDR1 SGDLS, CDR2 YYNGEE. With V trimmed by 3 bases and J by 4 bases, 8 bases remained unmatched. The CDR3 is 17 residues long. A few counts support this clonotype. RNA transcripts were the source from which TCR beta CDR3 regions were amplified. Amplification began with first-round RT-PCR using HTBI primers, then second-round multiplex PCR was performed. TCRdb recomputed calls from the multiplex PCR reads with MiXCR, one row per CDR3 protein. In the table there are over 500,000 distinct CDR3 sequences, 20% to 25% of which are singletons. As diagnostic evidence, clinical symptoms, serum thyroxine, TRAb, thyroid ultrasound and orbital computed tomography were relied upon.

The chain has TRBV9 and TRBJ2-2, with TRBD2 matching over 11 bases. The sequenced material came from peripheral blood. This receptor was identified in a woman under 30 with stable Graves' hyperthyroidism. Some clones in this sample may be carry-over from other donors' samples. CDR3 nucleotide sequence: TGTGCCAGCAGCGGCATAGCGGGGGGGCTCGGCACCGGGGAGCTGTTTTTT. Translating gives CASSGIAGGLGTGELFF.